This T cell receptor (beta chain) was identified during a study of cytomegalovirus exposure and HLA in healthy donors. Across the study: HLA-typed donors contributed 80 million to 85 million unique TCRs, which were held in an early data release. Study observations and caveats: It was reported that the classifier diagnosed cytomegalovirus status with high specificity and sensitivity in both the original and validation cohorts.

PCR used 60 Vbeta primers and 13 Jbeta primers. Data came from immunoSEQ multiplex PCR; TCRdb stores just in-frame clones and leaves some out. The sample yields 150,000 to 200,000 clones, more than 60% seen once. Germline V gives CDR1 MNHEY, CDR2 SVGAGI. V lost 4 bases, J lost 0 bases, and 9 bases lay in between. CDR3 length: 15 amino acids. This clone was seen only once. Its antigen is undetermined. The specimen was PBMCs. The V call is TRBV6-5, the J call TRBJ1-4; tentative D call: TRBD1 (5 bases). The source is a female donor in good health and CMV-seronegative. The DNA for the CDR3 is TGTGCCAGCAGTTGGCAGGGTGCAACTAATGAAAAACTGTTTTTT. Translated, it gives CASSWQGATNEKLFF.